This T cell receptor beta chain comes out of a study of Ad26.COV2.S vaccination and SARS-CoV-2 variants. Study at large: The trial was COV1001 and the donor's arm was Ad26.COV2.S. Study findings and constraints: Vaccine recipients surpassed placebo recipients in spike-specific TCR breadth.

Remarks on this clone: The antigen is unknown.

The germline CDR1 and CDR2 sequences are SQVTM and ANQGSEA. This CDR3 is built from 14 residues. V gave up 1 base and J gave up 10 bases; unmatched junction bases: 11. Sequencing was performed with immunoSEQ multiplex PCR; in TCRdb, only in-frame clones are kept and a portion is missing. The sample records around 270,000 clones, around nine tenths being singletons. Treatment here: some 20 received Ad26.COV2.S at low or high dose, single or two shots; 5 received placebo; per-sample allocation not given. The samples were gathered on day 63 after the first injection of vaccine or placebo. This TCR was sampled from a person between 18 and 60 years old who received the Ad26.COV2.S COVID-19 vaccine or a placebo. The J gene is TRBJ1-2, the V gene TRBV29-1, with 8 nucleotides matching TRBD1. This specimen was peripheral blood, taken in a trial of Ad26.COV2.S vaccine versus placebo. The chain's CDR3 is CSVEGGQGPSDYTF. The CDR3 DNA sequence: TGCAGCGTTGAAGGCGGACAGGGCCCAAGCGACTACACCTTC.